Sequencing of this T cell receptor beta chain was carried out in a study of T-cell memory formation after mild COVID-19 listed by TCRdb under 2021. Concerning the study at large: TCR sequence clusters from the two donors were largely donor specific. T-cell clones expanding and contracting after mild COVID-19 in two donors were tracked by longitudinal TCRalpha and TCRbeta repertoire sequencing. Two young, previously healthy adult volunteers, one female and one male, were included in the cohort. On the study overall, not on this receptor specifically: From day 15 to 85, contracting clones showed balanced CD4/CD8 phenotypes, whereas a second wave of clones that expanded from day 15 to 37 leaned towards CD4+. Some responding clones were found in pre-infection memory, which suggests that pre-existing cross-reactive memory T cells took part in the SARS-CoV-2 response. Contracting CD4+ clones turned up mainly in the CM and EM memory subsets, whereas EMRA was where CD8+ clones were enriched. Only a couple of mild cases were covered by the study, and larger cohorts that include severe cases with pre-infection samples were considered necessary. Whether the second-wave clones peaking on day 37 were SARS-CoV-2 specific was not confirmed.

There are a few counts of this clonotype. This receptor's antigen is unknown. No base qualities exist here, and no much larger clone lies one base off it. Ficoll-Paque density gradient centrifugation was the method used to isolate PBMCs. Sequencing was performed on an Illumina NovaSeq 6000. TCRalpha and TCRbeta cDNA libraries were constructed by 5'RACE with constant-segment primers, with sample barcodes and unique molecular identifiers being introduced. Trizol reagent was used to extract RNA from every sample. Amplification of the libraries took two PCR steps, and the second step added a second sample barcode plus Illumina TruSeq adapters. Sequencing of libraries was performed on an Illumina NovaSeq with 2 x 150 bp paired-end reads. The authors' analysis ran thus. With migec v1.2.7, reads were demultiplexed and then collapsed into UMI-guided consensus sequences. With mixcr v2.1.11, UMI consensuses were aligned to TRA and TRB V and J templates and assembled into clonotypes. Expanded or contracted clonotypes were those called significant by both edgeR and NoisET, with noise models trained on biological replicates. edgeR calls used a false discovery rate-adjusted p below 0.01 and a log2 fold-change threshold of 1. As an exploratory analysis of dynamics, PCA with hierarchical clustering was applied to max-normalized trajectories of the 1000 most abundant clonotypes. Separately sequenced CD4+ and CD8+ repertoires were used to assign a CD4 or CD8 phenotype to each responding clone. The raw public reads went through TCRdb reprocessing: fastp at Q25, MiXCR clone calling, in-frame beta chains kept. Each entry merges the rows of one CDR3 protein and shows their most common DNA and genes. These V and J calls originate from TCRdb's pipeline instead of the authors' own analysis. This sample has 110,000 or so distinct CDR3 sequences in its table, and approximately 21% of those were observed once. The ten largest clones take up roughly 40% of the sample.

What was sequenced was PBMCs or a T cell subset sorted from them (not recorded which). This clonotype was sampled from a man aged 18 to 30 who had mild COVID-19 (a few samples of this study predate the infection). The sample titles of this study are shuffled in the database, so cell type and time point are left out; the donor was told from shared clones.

Read as DNA, the sequence is TGTGCCAGCGAGACAGGGATGGTCCCAGATACGCAGTATTTT. The translation is CASETGMVPDTQYF. This receptor chain uses TRBV7-2 and TRBJ2-3; TRBD1 aligns with 7 central bases. From the germline V gene, CDR1 is SGHTA and CDR2 is FQGNSA. Compared with germline, V lacks 8 bases and J lacks 4 bases; bases without a gene match: 9. CDR3 length: 14 amino acids, cysteine to phenylalanine. CDR3 DNA is the only sequence kept; it has 42 bases, read in frame from the first base.